This T cell receptor (beta chain) was identified in a study of blood T cells in healthy people across ages. The CDR3 spans 16 residues. Trimming took 0 bases from V and 3 from J; bases not matched to a gene: 7. The germline V gene encodes CDR1 DFQATT and CDR2 SNEGSKA (reference sequence). Primed by a sample-barcoded 5' primer and a J-beta primer mix, a second PCR proceeded for 7 to 11 cycles. There were at least 3 million CDR3-containing paired-end reads obtained from each sample. TCRdb reprocessed the 5' RACE reads with MiXCR, giving one entry per CDR3 protein. This table holds more than 1.4 million distinct CDR3 sequences, around 42% found once.

V gene TRBV20-1 combines with J gene TRBJ2-3, with 9 nucleotides matching TRBD2. Sequenced material: blood. The clonotype originates from a young woman in good health. In DNA, the CDR3 is TGCAGTGCTAGAGATGGGGAAAGCGGGGGGACAGATACGCAGTATTTT. It is translated as CSARDGESGGTDTQYF.